The 22 T cell receptor beta chains below come from one sample, sequenced in a study of T cell responses to AZD1222 COVID-19 vaccine (dated by TCRdb to 2020 to 2022). The time point tag for this specimen amounts to: baseline before first vaccination. To prepare the library, the immunoSEQ multiplex PCR assay was applied. TCRdb limited this immuneACCESS table to in-frame rearrangements with V and J called. A share of clones is missing; checked studies link under half to unresolved V genes, and the rest is unexplained. This sample holds about 86,000 clones; 60% to 80% were observed only once. The ten largest account for under 25% of the sample. The source material was peripheral blood, sampled on day 0 of AZD1222 vaccination. These receptors were collected from an adult in good health.

This clone was found a few times. This chain uses TRBV3-1 (or the pseudogene TRBV3-2) with TRBJ2-7; D remains ambiguous. Looked up from germline, CDR1 is LGHDT and CDR2 is YNNKEL (reference sequence). Between the trimmed V and J ends, which lost 0 bases and 4 bases, there was a span of 4 bases. There are 12 residues in the CDR3. DNA of the CDR3: TGTGCCAGCAGCCAAGAAGGGTACGAGCAGTACTTC. Translation gives CASSQEGYEQYF.

To note about this clone: The sample contains more than one DNA sequence encoding this CDR3. The chain has TRBV7-9 and TRBJ1-4; no clear D gene. Germline lookup yields CDR1 SEHNR and CDR2 FQNEAQ (reference sequence). The CDR3 consists of 14 residues. V was clipped by 2 bases and J by 0 bases, with 4 bases between them. DNA for the CDR3: TGTGCCAGCAGCTTAACCGCAACTAATGAAAAACTGTTTTTT. Protein product: CASSLTATNEKLFF.

The chain combines TRBV28 with TRBJ1-5, with D hard to call. Germline CDR1 and CDR2: MDHEN and SYDVKM. The V gene lost 8 bases and the J gene lost 5 bases, with 16 bases spanning the gap. The CDR3 has 14 residues. The CDR3 reads CASCLGSAYQPQHF. CDR3 sequence (DNA): TGTGCCAGCTGCTTGGGGTCAGCTTATCAGCCCCAGCATTTT.

The CDR3 nucleotides are TGCGCCAGCAGTGTTGGTGAGGGGCAGCCCCAGCATTTT. Its translation is CASSVGEGQPQHF. The chain is built from TRBV10-2 and TRBJ1-5; D possibly corresponds to TRBD1 (5 bases). The CDR3 extends over 13 amino acids. Germline V gene lookup returns CDR1 WSHSY and CDR2 SAAADI. Trimming left V 4 bases short and J 7 bases short, with 11 bases between.

The chain employs TRBV11-2 and TRBJ2-2; no firm D call. V lost 3 bases and J 2 bases, leaving 1 base between the germline ends. CDR3 length: 12 amino acids. Germline assignment: CDR1 SGHAT and CDR2 FQNNGV. The CDR3 spells CASSFNTGELFF. CDR3 nucleotide sequence: TGTGCCAGCAGCTTTAACACCGGGGAGCTGTTTTTT. Based on the CDR3 plus reference TRBV11-2 and TRBJ2-2, the full variable domain is EAGVAQSPRYKIIEKRQSVAFWCNPISGHATLYWYQQILGQGPKLLIQFQNNGVVDDSQLPKDRFSAERLKGVDSTLKIQPAKLEDSAVYLCASSFNTGELFFGEGSRLTVL.

This clone has only a few counts. The gene calls are TRBV30 and TRBJ1-2; D call uncertain. V lost 0 bases to trimming and J lost 2 bases, with 16 bases between them. CDR1 GTSNPN and CDR2 SVGIG come from the germline V gene (reference sequence). This CDR3 is built from 16 residues. CDR3 sequence reads: CAWSVRLSSENYGYTF. CDR3 DNA sequence: TGTGCCTGGAGTGTACGGTTGTCTTCAGAAAACTATGGCTACACCTTC.

The chain combines TRBV12-5 with TRBJ1-1; 11 nucleotides match TRBD1. In germline, CDR1 is LGHNT, CDR2 FRNRAP. V lost 0 bases to trimming and J lost 3 bases; unmatched junction nucleotides: 9. The CDR3 sequence is 18 residues long. The CDR3 DNA reads as TGTGCTAGTGGTTTGGTAGTTGGGACAGGGGGTCACGACACTGAAGCTTTCTTT. Its translation is CASGLVVGTGGHDTEAFF.

This clone has just one count. CDR3 bases: TGTGCCAGCAGGCCGGGACCCGCGAGTTCTGAAGCTTTCTTT. It codes for CASRPGPASSEAFF. The chain has TRBV6-5 and TRBJ1-1, with D possibly matching TRBD1 (5 bases). V shed 6 bases and J shed 6 bases, with 17 bases lying between them. The CDR3 is made up of 14 amino acids. The germline CDR1 and CDR2 sequences are MNHEY and SVGAGI.

The rearrangement links TRBV27 to TRBJ2-1, with 7 bases aligning to TRBD1. This CDR3 contains 16 residues. The V gene's germline CDR1 is MNHEY and CDR2 SMNVEV (reference sequence). Trimming at V came to 7 bases and at J to 6 bases, leaving 15 bases not matched to a gene. This chain's CDR3 is CASTSRFQGDRNEQFF. CDR3 in DNA: TGTGCCAGCACCTCTCGTTTCCAGGGGGATCGCAATGAGCAGTTCTTC.

The gene calls are TRBV25-1 and TRBJ1-1; tentatively, D is TRBD1 (6 bases). The germline gives CDR1 MGHDK, CDR2 SYGVNS. V gave up 4 bases and J gave up 2 bases, with 8 bases separating them. The CDR3 extends over 13 amino acids. CDR3 amino acids: CASSGQANTEAFF. The CDR3 bases are TGTGCCAGCAGTGGACAGGCTAACACTGAAGCTTTCTTT.

The rearrangement uses TRBV28 and TRBJ1-5; TRBD1 is a possible D gene (6 bases). V lost 5 bases and J 7 bases, leaving 15 bases between the germline ends. Germline lookup yields CDR1 MDHEN and CDR2 SYDVKM. The CDR3 spans 14 residues. In DNA, the CDR3 is TGTGCCAGCAGTGAACAGGGTTTAAACCAGCCCCAGCATTTT. The encoded protein is CASSEQGLNQPQHF.

The chain joins TRBV6-6 to TRBJ2-1, with unresolved D. V lost 3 bases and J 5 bases, leaving 8 bases between the germline ends. The CDR3 is 13 residues long. The V gene's germline CDR1 is MNHNY and CDR2 SVGAGI (reference sequence). For the CDR3, the DNA is TGTGCCAGCAGTTATGGCAAAGACAATGAGCAGTTCTTC. This sequence encodes CASSYGKDNEQFF.

The V and J genes are TRBV3-1 (or the pseudogene TRBV3-2) and TRBJ1-4; TRBD1 aligns across 7 bases. Trimming removed 4 bases from V and 4 bases from J; junction bases left unmatched: 9. This CDR3 has 16 amino acids. CDR1 LGHDT and CDR2 YNNKEL come from the germline V gene (reference sequence). CDR3 DNA: TGTGCCAGCAGCCGATTGGACAGGAGAAGTAATGAAAAACTGTTTTTT. This codes for CASSRLDRRSNEKLFF.

The gene calls are TRBV7-9 and TRBJ2-3, with D tentatively TRBD1 (5 bases). The CDR3 spans 15 residues. CDR1 and CDR2 from the germline V gene are SEHNR and FQNEAQ (reference sequence). V lost 2 bases to trimming and J lost 1 base, with 10 bases between them. This chain's CDR3 is CASSLMGLGTDTQYF. The DNA for the CDR3 is TGTGCCAGCAGCTTAATGGGGCTTGGCACAGATACGCAGTATTTT.

This chain uses TRBV6-1 with TRBJ2-6; 9 bases map to TRBD1. From germline, CDR1 is MNHNS and CDR2 SASEGT. The trim removed 3 bases at V and 5 bases at J, leaving 5 bases unmatched. The CDR3 has 16 residues. The DNA for the CDR3 is TGTGCCAGCAGTGACGTTGGACAGGGGAGGGCCAACGTCCTGACTTTC. It specifies CASSDVGQGRANVLTF.

The chain joins TRBV7-8 to TRBJ2-7; TRBD1 agrees at 8 bases. The junction had 6 bases not matched to a gene; V was cut back by 1 base and J by 1 base. The CDR3 is made up of 16 amino acids. CDR1 is SGHVS, CDR2 FQNEAQ, per germline. CDR3 nucleotides: TGTGCCAGCAGCTTAGTCTCCGGGACAGGATCCTACGAGCAGTACTTC. Protein sequence: CASSLVSGTGSYEQYF.

This clone was detected only a few times. The chain employs TRBV5-1 and TRBJ1-5; a weak D match, TRBD1 (5 bases). Germline V gene lookup returns CDR1 SGHRS and CDR2 YFSETQ. This CDR3 comprises 15 residues. Trimming removed 0 bases from V and 7 bases from J, with 14 bases in between. CDR3: CASSLAGEIGQPQHF. The CDR3 nucleotides are TGCGCCAGCAGCTTGGCGGGGGAAATAGGACAGCCCCAGCATTTT.

This clone was detected a few times. The V gene is TRBV30, the J gene TRBJ1-2; D possibly corresponds to TRBD1 (5 bases). CDR1 GTSNPN and CDR2 SVGIG come from the germline V gene (reference sequence). The V end was cut by 1 base, the J end by 5 bases, with 20 bases between. CDR3 length equals 16 residues. CDR3 DNA: TGTGCCTGGAGTGACCATCGGACGGGGGGAGTTTATGGCTACACCTTC. It encodes CAWSDHRTGGVYGYTF.

This rearrangement joins TRBV11-2 to TRBJ2-7; 13 bases agree with TRBD2. Trimming removed 2 bases from V and 3 bases from J; junction bases left unmatched: 4. The CDR3 contains 16 residues. Looked up from germline, CDR1 is SGHAT and CDR2 is FQNNGV. The CDR3 loop reads CASSLQTSGRIYEQYF. CDR3 DNA sequence: TGTGCCAGCAGCTTACAGACTAGCGGGAGGATCTACGAGCAGTACTTC.

In this sample, this clone turned up once. V and J are TRBV23-1 and TRBJ2-7; D is perhaps TRBD1 (5 bases). TRBV23-1 is known as an ORF, though its function is uncertain. The V end was cut by 0 bases, the J end by 0 bases, with 9 bases between. The CDR3 is 15 residues long. CDR3 DNA sequence: TGCGCCAGCAGTCAATCAAAGGGGCACTCCTACGAGCAGTACTTC. Protein: CASSQSKGHSYEQYF.

The rearrangement uses TRBV7-9 and TRBJ2-7, with TRBD2 matching 7 bases. Looked up from germline, CDR1 is SEHNR and CDR2 is FQNEAQ (reference sequence). The CDR3 runs 14 residues. The ends lost 1 base at V and 6 bases at J; junction bases unmatched: 6. This CDR3 is CASSLVTSSGEQYF. In DNA, the CDR3 is TGTGCCAGCAGCTTAGTGACTAGCTCGGGCGAGCAGTACTTC.

This clone was observed a handful of times. V and J are TRBV19 and TRBJ2-7, with 7 bases identical to TRBD2. CDR1 is LNHDA and CDR2 is SQIVND in the germline V gene (reference sequence). V lost 5 bases, J lost 7 bases, and 14 bases stayed unmatched. The CDR3 loop spans 15 amino acids. For the CDR3, the DNA is TGTGCCAGTAGTCCCACGGGCGGGAGCCGGGGGGAGCAGTACTTC. Amino acids: CASSPTGGSRGEQYF. Based on the CDR3 plus reference TRBV19 and TRBJ2-7, the full variable domain is DGGITQSPKYLFRKEGQNVTLSCEQNLNHDAMYWYRQDPGQGLRLIYYSQIVNDFQKGDIAEGYSVSREKKESFPLTVTSAQKNPTAFYLCASSPTGGSRGEQYFGPGTRLTVT.